The source of this T cell receptor (beta chain) is a study of OX40 agonist ivuxolimab in advanced cancers. Notes on this clone: The antigen is unknown.

Findings and limits, study-wide: CD4+ and CD8+ blood T cells expanded clonally by week 6 at 0.1 to 3.0 mg/kg.

Method: immunoSEQ multiplex PCR; TCRdb's copy keeps in-frame clones and lacks some. The sample holds about 28,000 clones, 90% to 95% seen once. Germline V gene sequence: CDR1 SNHLY, CDR2 FYNNEI. J lost 0 bases, V lost 10 bases, and 9 bases had no gene match. This CDR3 comprises 15 residues. V usage is TRBV2 and J usage is TRBJ2-1; 7 nucleotides line up with TRBD2. This sequence originates from an adult with an advanced solid tumor such as melanoma, head and neck, liver or kidney cancer. This specimen was CD4+ or CD8+ T cells sorted from blood, taken in a trial of the OX40 agonist ivuxolimab. Written as DNA, the CDR3 is TGTGCCAACCAAGGCGGGAGAAGCTCCTACAATGAGCAGTTCTTC. Translating it yields CANQGGRSSYNEQFF.